This T cell receptor beta chain was sequenced during a study of T cells in Graves' hyperthyroidism and ophthalmopathy (dated 2019 in TCRdb). Looking at the study overall: TCR V-J signatures able to tell the groups apart were searched for in a discovery cohort of around 95 patients, of whom more than 40 had Graves' ophthalmopathy and about 55 had stable Graves' hyperthyroidism. An independent validation cohort of under 20 hyperthyroidism patients and 17 patients who later progressed to ophthalmopathy tested prospective prediction of ophthalmopathy. The 85 to 100 discovery patients were randomly split 7:3 into training and test sets. In addition, the study compared T-cell repertoires in thyroid tissue and in blood from several Graves' hyperthyroidism patients. After blood sampling, hyperthyroidism patients were treated with methimazole at a starting dose of 30 mg daily, and ophthalmopathy patients were treated with high-dose intravenous methylprednisolone. According to the paper, TCR Vbeta CDR3 sequencing was carried out on over 130 peripheral blood samples, which came from 40 to 45 ophthalmopathy, about 75 hyperthyroidism and approximately 17 progressor patients.

Overall study results and their limits: Most expanded thyroid clonotypes (frequency above 0.001) were also found in blood, which suggests that blood repertoires may mirror thyroid immune responses. Sample size was not statistically predetermined, and investigators were not blinded to group allocation. During validation, the model predicted progression to ophthalmopathy a median of approximately six months ahead of onset, with more than 55% sensitivity and less than 85% specificity. In cross-validation, a model built on a 13 V-J signature told ophthalmopathy apart from stable hyperthyroidism with 85% to 90% sensitivity and about 81% specificity, and in testing the same model reached 80%/75%.

Graves' hyperthyroidism was defined as stable when no progression to ophthalmopathy occurred over 18 months of follow-up. Hyperthyroidism patients were newly diagnosed, had a disease duration of under 2 months, and were aged 18 to 65 years. Any patient with an uncontrolled infection, another autoimmune disease, pregnancy or lactation was excluded. Clinical symptoms, serum thyroxine and TRAb, thyroid ultrasound, and orbital computed tomography formed the basis for the diagnoses. Total RNA was extracted using Trizol reagent, and RNA quality was assessed on an Agilent 2100 Bioanalyzer. This clonotype appeared many times. No cognate antigen has been identified for it. There are no base qualities to consult, and no much larger clone falls within one base. The germline V gene supplies CDR1 SQVTM and CDR2 ANQGSEA. Reading from cysteine to phenylalanine, the CDR3 counts 11 amino acids. The only DNA kept is the CDR3, 33 bases in frame from the first base. The V end loses 4 bases and the J end loses 3 bases, and a stretch of 7 bases separates them.

TCR beta CDR3 regions were amplified from RNA transcripts. A first-round RT-PCR of the TCR CDR3 used the HTBI primer set with the Qiagen OneStep RT-PCR kit. Libraries were constructed in a second round of multiplex PCR, after which size selection and purification were performed. The libraries were sequenced on an Illumina HiSeq2000 using paired-end 100 bp reads. For the original study's pipeline: SOAPnuke was used to process the raw data, with reads discarded if the reads contained adapters or uncalled bases, had a mean Phred below 15, or lacked an exact constant-primer or identifier match. High-quality paired reads were merged using COPE v1.2.5, and each unique nucleotide sequence was defined as a clonotype. MiTCR v1.1 was used to align the clonotypes against IMGT TRBV, TRBD and TRBJ reference segments. Analysis was restricted to V-J combinations with a frequency above 0.0001, which covered over 98% of repertoires. The TCS score was defined as the ratio of F50 (clonal expansion) to E x V (chaos), calculated using BLOSUM62-based TCRdist between CDR3 peptides within each V-J. Welch's t-statistics and random forest reduced roughly 530 V-J features to 13, which were used in a naive Bayes classifier (R e1071). TCRdb passed the public sequencing reads through fastp at Q25 and MiXCR, retaining productive beta sequences. One record per CDR3 amino acid sequence lists the most common genes and DNA. It is TCRdb's table, rather than the study itself, that gives the V and J calls and clone size. Across this sample there are about 540,000 distinct CDR3 sequences, with under 60% seen only once. The ten largest account for roughly 8.2% of the sample.

The chain is encoded by TRBV29-1 joined to TRBJ2-7, with TRBD1 perhaps the D gene, on 6 matching bases. This clonotype was obtained from a woman in her late teens or twenties with Graves' hyperthyroidism. Donor details come from another sample of the same person, matched by shared clones. Sequenced input: peripheral blood or thyroid tissue (not recorded which). DNA sequence: TGCAGCGTTGGGACAGACTACGAGCAGTACTTC. The translation is CSVGTDYEQYF.